Shown below are 31 T cell receptor beta chains from a single sample sequenced in a study of human thymus T cells. Assay used: immunoSEQ multiplex PCR; TCRdb lists only in-frame clones, some missing. The repertoire holds about 78,000 clones, with approximately 97% as singletons. Thymus tissue for the work was resected from patients undergoing corrective heart surgery. Specimen: thymus tissue. The origin of the receptors is a boy under two years old with a congenital heart defect but otherwise immunologically healthy.

The chain combines TRBV19 with TRBJ2-2; TRBD1 matches at 10 bases. Germline CDR1 LNHDA, CDR2 SQIVND (reference sequence). The CDR3 consists of 18 residues. The V segment lost 4 bases and the J segment 0 bases; nucleotides outside the gene matches: 8. The CDR3 spells CASSTADRGSSNTGELFF. The CDR3 region has the DNA TGTGCCAGTAGTACGGCGGACAGGGGGTCGTCGAACACCGGGGAGCTGTTTTTT.

This rearrangement joins TRBV6-5 to TRBJ2-7, with 7 bases lining up with TRBD1. There are 14 residues in the CDR3. CDR1 and CDR2 (germline): MNHEY, SVGAGI. Germline trimming cut 3 bases from V and 3 bases from J; bases unmatched to any gene: 5. The CDR3 DNA reads TGTGCCAGCAGTTATATGGGACAGAACTACGAGCAGTACTTC. It codes for CASSYMGQNYEQYF.

This clone was observed a single time. The chain combines TRBV5-8 with TRBJ1-6; D is undetermined. This CDR3 contains 15 residues. V was trimmed by 7 bases and J by 7 bases, leaving 18 bases between them. CDR1 is SGHTS, CDR2 YDEGEE, per germline. CDR3 in amino acids: CASAQLELGNSPLHF. Written as DNA, the CDR3 is TGTGCCAGCGCTCAACTGGAGCTGGGGAATTCACCCCTCCACTTT.

V usage is TRBV4-1 and J usage is TRBJ2-7, with 7 nucleotides matching TRBD1. Germline assignment: CDR1 MGHRA and CDR2 YSYEKL. The CDR3 length is 18 residues. V shed 8 bases and J 1 base; nucleotides not matched to a gene: 20. CDR3 bases: TGCGCCAGCGCAAGAACCCAAGACGGGACAGCCTTTTCCTACGAGCAGTACTTC. Its translation is CASARTQDGTAFSYEQYF.

This chain links TRBV28 with TRBJ2-1, with 7 bases fitting TRBD1. The CDR3 has 15 residues. Germline V gene lookup returns CDR1 MDHEN and CDR2 SYDVKM. Trimming took 5 bases from V and 8 from J; bases not matched to a gene: 12. The CDR3 DNA reads as TGTGCCAGCAGTACAAAAGACAGGGATAGGCATGAGCAGTTCTTC. Its protein product is CASSTKDRDRHEQFF.

CDR3 bases: TGCGCCAGCAGCCCCCGGGACAGGGGACGATGGATGTGGGGAGCTTTCTTT. Translating gives CASSPRDRGRWMWGAFF. The chain has TRBV5-1 and TRBJ1-1; TRBD1 agrees at 10 bases. CDR3 length: 17 amino acids. Germline CDR1 SGHRS, CDR2 YFSETQ. Germline trimming cut 4 bases from V and 10 bases from J; bases unmatched to any gene: 19.

The chain links TRBV4-3 to TRBJ1-1; 8 bases match TRBD1. V dropped 1 base and J dropped 0; count of bases not matched to a gene: 4. CDR1 and CDR2 (germline): LGHNA, YSLEER. There are 16 residues in the CDR3. The CDR3 reads CASSQVRTGMNTEAFF. CDR3 sequence (DNA): TGCGCCAGCAGCCAAGTCCGGACAGGGATGAACACTGAAGCTTTCTTT.

The gene calls are TRBV4-1 and TRBJ2-1, with a tentative D call TRBD2 (6 bases). The CDR3 length is 18 residues. Trimming took off 2 bases at V and 8 bases at J, with 25 bases between the two ends. The germline V gene encodes CDR1 MGHRA and CDR2 YSYEKL. CDR3 DNA sequence: TGCGCCAGCAGCCAAAGACCGGTAGCGGTGGGGCCCAGGGATGAGCAGTTCTTC. Amino acids: CASSQRPVAVGPRDEQFF.

The genes are TRBV30 and TRBJ1-6; 8 bases match TRBD1. The germline gives CDR1 GTSNPN, CDR2 SVGIG (reference sequence). The V segment lost 3 bases and the J segment 0 bases; nucleotides outside the gene matches: 19. This CDR3 is 21 amino acids long. The DNA of the CDR3 is TGTGCCTGGAGCAAGAGGACAGGGTGGAGACAAACTAGCTCCTATAATTCACCCCTCCACTTT. Encoded protein: CAWSKRTGWRQTSSYNSPLHF.

CDR3 DNA sequence: TGTGCCAGCAGGAAGTTAAGCTCCTACGAGCAGTACTTC. Translation gives CASRKLSSYEQYF. The rearrangement links TRBV27 to TRBJ2-7, with D unresolved. The germline V and J ends were trimmed by 6 bases and 0 bases, with 9 bases remaining between them. This CDR3 comprises 13 residues. Germline V gene data show CDR1 as MNHEY and CDR2 as SMNVEV (reference sequence).

Only one count was recorded for this clone. The V and J genes are TRBV7-2 and TRBJ1-3; D is uncertain. Trimming removed 0 bases from V and 2 bases from J, with 8 bases in between. This CDR3 spans 15 amino acids. Germline CDR1 reads SGHTA; CDR2 reads FQGNSA. The CDR3 sequence is CASSLAGGTGNTIYF. CDR3 DNA sequence: TGTGCCAGCAGCTTAGCAGGAGGGACTGGAAACACCATATATTTT.

J is TRBJ2-5 and V is TRBV7-2, with TRBD2 identical over 9 bases. This CDR3 contains 18 residues. V lost 3 bases and J lost 5; bases outside the gene matches: 16. CDR1 is SGHTA and CDR2 is FQGNSA in the germline V gene. CDR3 amino acids: CASSFHTGGGAAPETQYF. In DNA form, the CDR3 reads TGTGCCAGCAGCTTTCACACAGGCGGGGGGGCCGCCCCCGAGACCCAGTACTTC.

V usage is TRBV30 and J usage is TRBJ2-2, with 13 bases fitting TRBD2. V shed 0 bases and J 5 bases; nucleotides not matched to a gene: 9. CDR3 length: 18 amino acids. In germline, CDR1 is GTSNPN, CDR2 SVGIG (reference sequence). The DNA of the CDR3 is TGTGCCTGGAGTGTACCAGGACTAGCGGGAGCCGGGACCGGGGAGCTGTTTTTT. It specifies CAWSVPGLAGAGTGELFF. Using reference TRBV30 and TRBJ2-2 for the parts outside the CDR3, the full variable domain is SQTIHQWPATLVQPVGSPLSLECTVEGTSNPNLYWYRQAAGRGLQLLFYSVGIGQISSEVPQNLSASRPQDRQFILSSKKLLLSDSGFYLCAWSVPGLAGAGTGELFFGEGSRLTVL.

The DNA for the CDR3 is TGTGCCAGCAGAGGCAGGTCTACAGGGGGATCCTACAATGAGCAGTTCTTC. Protein sequence: CASRGRSTGGSYNEQFF. This sequence joins TRBV27 and TRBJ2-1; 8 bases agree with TRBD1. The CDR3 totals 17 residues. V gave up 6 bases and J gave up 1 base; unmatched junction bases: 11. Germline CDR1 reads MNHEY; CDR2 reads SMNVEV (reference sequence).

This clone was counted a single time. This rearrangement joins TRBV5-1 to TRBJ1-1, with D uncertain. Germline CDR1 reads SGHRS; CDR2 reads YFSETQ. With 1 base removed from V and 0 bases from J, the gap between germline ends came to 10 bases. The CDR3 consists of 15 residues. This CDR3 reads CASSLILSMNTEAFF. As DNA, the CDR3 is TGCGCCAGCAGCTTGATTTTATCGATGAACACTGAAGCTTTCTTT.

The rearrangement uses TRBV6-5 and TRBJ1-4; 7 nucleotides line up with TRBD1. The length of the CDR3 is 14 residues. CDR1 MNHEY and CDR2 SVGAGI come from the germline V gene. Trimming cost V 4 bases and J 6 bases; bases outside gene matches: 5. CDR3 coding DNA: TGTGCCAGCAGTTTGACAGGGAAGGATGAAAAACTGTTTTTT. This encodes CASSLTGKDEKLFF.

J is TRBJ2-7 and V is TRBV30; TRBD2 might be the D (5 bases). CDR1 is GTSNPN, CDR2 SVGIG, per germline (reference sequence). V lost 6 bases, J lost 0 bases, and 12 bases lay in between. There are 13 residues in the CDR3. CDR3 nucleotides: TGTGCCTGTCCCACCGGGGACTCCTACGAGCAGTACTTC. It translates to CACPTGDSYEQYF.

This chain connects TRBV5-4 to TRBJ2-7; TRBD1 might be the D (6 bases). This CDR3 spans 12 amino acids. Germline values: CDR1 SGHNT, CDR2 YYREEE (reference sequence). Trimming took 0 bases from V and 6 from J, leaving 7 bases between them. The CDR3 sequence is CASSLVGGEQYF. Here the CDR3 DNA reads TGTGCCAGCAGCTTGGTAGGGGGCGAGCAGTACTTC.

The chain combines TRBV6-5 with TRBJ2-3; a possible D gene is TRBD2 (7 bases). The CDR3 runs to 15 residues. The V and J ends lost 2 bases and 2 bases respectively, with 11 bases between them. CDR1 is MNHEY and CDR2 is SVGAGI in the germline V gene. The CDR3 region is CASSYGRGLTDTQYF. The CDR3 DNA is TGTGCCAGCAGTTACGGGCGGGGGCTCACAGATACGCAGTATTTT.

The genes are TRBV27 and TRBJ2-5; 7 nucleotides match TRBD2. The V segment lost 4 bases and the J segment 0 bases; nucleotides outside the gene matches: 5. Germline V gene data show CDR1 as MNHEY and CDR2 as SMNVEV (reference sequence). The CDR3 length is 15 residues. CDR3 region: CASSSGTTHQETQYF. Written as DNA, the CDR3 is TGTGCCAGCAGTTCCGGGACTACCCACCAAGAGACCCAGTACTTC.

The rearrangement uses TRBV19 and TRBJ2-5, with 12 bases lining up with TRBD2. V was pared by 5 bases and J by 3 bases, with 4 bases of the junction left unmatched. Germline V gives CDR1 LNHDA, CDR2 SQIVND (reference sequence). CDR3 length: 15 residues. The CDR3 loop reads CASSPGLAGKETQYF. CDR3 in DNA: TGTGCCAGTAGTCCAGGACTAGCGGGGAAAGAGACCCAGTACTTC.

V usage is TRBV11-2 and J usage is TRBJ2-5; weak D call: TRBD2 (7 bases). The V and J ends lost 10 bases and 5 bases respectively, with 20 bases between them. CDR1 is SGHAT, CDR2 FQNNGV, per germline. This CDR3 has 14 residues. This CDR3 reads CATNQTGGEETQYF. The CDR3 DNA follows: TGTGCCACCAACCAAACGGGGGGCGAGGAGACCCAGTACTTC.

This chain links TRBV29-1 with TRBJ1-4; D remains unclear. Trimming took 6 bases from V and 4 from J, leaving 18 bases between them. The germline CDR1 and CDR2 sequences are SQVTM and ANQGSEA. The CDR3 length is 15 residues. The CDR3: CSVRLGAGSNEKLFF. The CDR3 DNA follows: TGCAGCGTGCGTTTGGGAGCCGGGAGTAATGAAAAACTGTTTTTT.

This clone was recorded only once. The chain employs TRBV6-1 and TRBJ1-2; D unclear. The V end lost 4 bases, the J end lost 4 bases, and 13 bases lay between the germline ends. The CDR3 spans 14 residues. Germline CDR1 reads MNHNS; CDR2 reads SASEGT. As DNA, the CDR3 is TGTGCCAGCAGTGGAATCTTAGCCCTCTATGGCTACACCTTC. It translates to CASSGILALYGYTF.

V usage is TRBV4-3 and J usage is TRBJ1-5; unclear D gene. Between the trimmed V and J ends, which lost 1 base and 4 bases, there was a span of 8 bases. The CDR3 covers 14 residues. The germline V gene encodes CDR1 LGHNA and CDR2 YSLEER. CDR3 protein: CASSQVRTNQPQHF. The CDR3 region has the DNA TGCGCCAGCAGCCAAGTGAGGACTAATCAGCCCCAGCATTTT.

The chain carries TRBV15 and TRBJ1-2; no clear D gene. The germline gives CDR1 LNHNV, CDR2 YYDKDF (reference sequence). V was cut by 7 bases and J by 0 bases, with 12 bases left in between. The CDR3 runs to 14 residues. CDR3 in DNA: TGTGCCACCATGCAACCTGCTCCTAACTATGGCTACACCTTC. This gives the protein CATMQPAPNYGYTF.

The rearrangement links TRBV13 to TRBJ2-7, with 9 nucleotides matching TRBD2. Germline CDR1 PRHDT, CDR2 FYEKMQ (reference sequence). After removal of 5 bases from V and 3 bases from J, the junction contained 11 bases not matched to a gene. The CDR3 consists of 16 residues. This CDR3 is CASSPPPGRGGYEQYF. CDR3 coding DNA: TGTGCCAGCAGCCCACCTCCAGGGCGGGGGGGCTACGAGCAGTACTTC.

The chain couples TRBV7-2 to TRBJ1-1; D ambiguous. CDR1 SGHTA and CDR2 FQGNSA come from the germline V gene. CDR3 length equals 14 residues. V gave up 2 bases and J gave up 0 bases, with 7 bases separating them. In nucleotides, the CDR3 is TGTGCCAGCAGCTTATTGGGCATGAACACTGAAGCTTTCTTT. Its translation: CASSLLGMNTEAFF.

The chain is built from TRBV7-8 and TRBJ2-6, with TRBD1 matching 8 bases. Germline CDR1 SGHVS, CDR2 FQNEAQ. The CDR3 spans 18 residues. The V segment lost 1 base and the J segment 2 bases; nucleotides outside the gene matches: 7. The CDR3 region is CASSLGGQGAPGANVLTF. The CDR3 nucleotides are TGTGCCAGCAGCTTAGGTGGGCAGGGGGCTCCTGGGGCCAACGTCCTGACTTTC.

The chain carries TRBV5-8 and TRBJ1-5; weak D call: TRBD1 (6 bases). CDR3 length equals 18 residues. V lost 0 bases and J lost 1, with 17 bases in between. CDR1 SGHTS and CDR2 YDEGEE come from the germline V gene. This chain's CDR3 is CASSLALVGQRSNQPQHF. The CDR3 DNA reads as TGTGCCAGCAGCTTGGCGTTAGTGGGACAAAGGAGCAATCAGCCCCAGCATTTT.

This clone was seen a handful of times. The J gene is TRBJ1-5, the V gene TRBV7-9, with D maybe TRBD1 (5 bases). The CDR3 has 12 residues. The germline V gene has CDR1 SEHNR and CDR2 FQNEAQ (reference sequence). V shed 5 bases and J shed 12 bases, with 14 bases lying between them. CDR3 nucleotides: TGTGCCAGCAGCATCGGGACTCAGTTCCAGCATTTT. This encodes CASSIGTQFQHF.